This is a list of T cell receptor beta chains from one sample in a study of T cells in Graves' hyperthyroidism and ophthalmopathy. TCRdb called the multiplex PCR reads again in MiXCR, with one record for every CDR3 protein. The repertoire holds roughly 500,000 distinct CDR3 sequences, with roughly a sixth as singletons. The sequencing input was blood. The source of these receptors is a woman aged 25 to 45 with Graves' ophthalmopathy. Both conserved end residues are part of each CDR3. Each record gives: clone size, V gene, D gene, J gene, CDR3 protein, CDR3 DNA. The D gene is left open where the match is weak. Part of the rows lack a size; the others show once, few, many or a class for expanded clones.

>few|TRBV7-8|NA|TRBJ1-1
CASSFRQLGVILNTEAFF
TGTGCCAGCAGCTTTCGTCAGTTGGGTGTCATTTTGAACACTGAAGCTTTCTTT
>NA|TRBV20-1|NA|TRBJ1-6
CSARTFDLNSPLHF
TGCAGTGCTCGGACATTTGATCTTAATTCACCCCTCCACTTT
>NA|TRBV7-9|TRBD2|TRBJ2-5
CAGGRGGETQYF
TGTGCCGGGGGGAGGGGCGGAGAGACCCAGTACTTC
>many|TRBV18|NA|TRBJ1-1
CASSPPGQHTEAFF
TGTGCCAGCTCACCACCCGGACAGCACACTGAAGCTTTCTTT
>NA|TRBV4-2|NA|TRBJ2-3
CASSQEGKWRSFDTQYF
TGTGCCAGCAGCCAAGAGGGGAAGTGGCGGAGTTTCGATACGCAGTATTTT
>many|TRBV28|NA|TRBJ2-7
CASSYAPLRGVSYEQYF
TGTGCCAGCAGTTATGCCCCCCTAAGGGGAGTCTCCTACGAGCAGTACTTC
>many|TRBV6-2/TRBV6-3|NA|TRBJ2-1
CASSYSGTSYNEQFF
TGTGCCAGCAGTTACAGTGGGACCTCCTACAATGAGCAGTTCTTC
>many|TRBV5-1|TRBD1|TRBJ1-5
CASSMGQHQPQHF
TGCGCCAGCAGCATGGGACAGCATCAGCCCCAGCATTTT
>many|TRBV28|NA|TRBJ1-1
CASSSVTDDYTEAFF
TGTGCCAGCAGTTCCGTAACAGATGACTACACTGAAGCTTTCTTT
>many|TRBV7-6|TRBD1|TRBJ2-3
CASTPGTGGADTQYF
TGTGCCAGCACCCCAGGGACAGGGGGCGCAGATACGCAGTATTTT
>NA|TRBV4-1|NA|TRBJ2-7
CASSQAPSTTFYEQYF
TGCGCCAGCAGCCAAGCCCCCTCTACTACATTCTACGAGCAGTACTTC
>NA|TRBV19|NA|TRBJ2-7
CASSSGAGRHTEQYF
TGTGCCAGTAGTAGTGGAGCGGGTCGCCACACCGAGCAGTACTTC
>few|TRBV20-1|NA|TRBJ2-6
CSAGIQGANVLTF
TGCAGTGCTGGGATACAGGGGGCCAACGTCCTGACTTTC
>NA|TRBV5-1|NA|TRBJ2-7
CASSLSTTYEQYF
TGTGCCAGCAGCTTAAGCACCACCTACGAGCAGTACTTC
>few|TRBV20-1|TRBD2|TRBJ2-2
CSARDFVSGTSVTGELFF
TGTAGTGCTAGAGATTTTGTGTCCGGGACTAGCGTCACCGGGGAGCTGTTTTTT
>few|TRBV5-5|NA|TRBJ2-1
CASSHEGGSYNEQFF
TGTGCCAGCAGCCACGAGGGGGGCTCCTACAATGAGCAGTTCTTC
>NA|TRBV7-8|NA|TRBJ2-3
CASSFGLTFTDTQYF
TGTGCCAGCAGCTTCGGACTCACCTTCACAGATACGCAGTATTTT
>many|TRBV6-6|TRBD1|TRBJ1-2
CASSYSEGAGGYTF
TGTGCCAGCAGTTACTCAGAGGGGGCGGGGGGCTACACCTTC
>NA|TRBV9|TRBD2|TRBJ2-7
CASSVAASGKGVYEQYF
TGTGCCAGCAGCGTAGCCGCTAGCGGGAAAGGGGTCTACGAGCAGTACTTC
>NA|TRBV28|TRBD1|TRBJ1-6
CASSLGTGGGSPLHF
TGTGCCAGCAGTCTCGGGACAGGGGGTGGTTCACCCCTCCACTTT
>NA|TRBV24-1|NA|TRBJ2-5
CAASDFSETQYF
TGTGCCGCCAGTGATTTCAGCGAGACCCAGTACTTC
>NA|TRBV14|NA|TRBJ2-2
CASSQLTVTGELFF
TGTGCCAGCAGCCAACTTACAGTCACCGGGGAGCTGTTTTTT
>NA|TRBV7-9|NA|TRBJ1-2
CASSSSTRSGGYTF
TGTGCCAGCAGCTCCTCGACCCGCTCGGGCGGCTACACCTTC
>NA|TRBV7-3|NA|TRBJ2-5
CASSKLGEETQYF
TGTGCCAGCTCAAAACTGGGAGAAGAGACCCAGTACTTC
>NA|TRBV4-1|TRBD2|TRBJ2-1
CASSQSPSGGNEQFF
TGCGCCAGCAGCCAAAGCCCTAGCGGGGGAAATGAGCAGTTCTTC
>many|TRBV7-2|TRBD2|TRBJ2-1
CASSSGTSSWEQFF
TGTGCCAGCAGCTCCGGGACTAGCTCTTGGGAGCAGTTCTTC
>many|TRBV6-1|TRBD1|TRBJ1-1
CASSDRGQMATEAFF
TGTGCCAGCAGTGACAGGGGGCAAATGGCGACTGAAGCTTTCTTT
>few|TRBV6-4|NA|TRBJ1-5
CASRDTPQAPQHF
TGTGCCAGCAGGGACACACCCCAGGCGCCCCAGCATTTT
>few|TRBV29-1|TRBD2|TRBJ2-1
CSTWGTSGFYNEQFF
TGCAGCACATGGGGGACTAGCGGTTTCTACAATGAGCAGTTCTTC
>many|TRBV10-3|TRBD1|TRBJ1-1
CAISFRQGATEAFF
TGTGCCATCAGTTTCAGACAGGGGGCCACTGAAGCTTTCTTT
>once|TRBV28|NA|TRBJ1-1
CASSEYPRAEAFF
TGTGCCAGCAGTGAATACCCGCGGGCTGAAGCTTTCTTT
>NA|TRBV29-1|TRBD2|TRBJ2-7
CSVVPSGRAREQYF
TGCAGCGTTGTTCCTAGCGGGAGGGCCAGGGAGCAGTACTTC
>many|TRBV20-1|NA|TRBJ2-7
CSARVGGPYEQYF
TGCAGTGCTAGGGTAGGCGGGCCCTACGAGCAGTACTTC
>many|TRBV20-1|NA|TRBJ1-2
CSAREWGPSNAYGYTF
TGCAGTGCTAGAGAGTGGGGACCTTCGAACGCGTATGGCTACACCTTC
>many|TRBV2|NA|TRBJ2-6
CASSEGIRAAGANVLTF
TGTGCCAGCAGTGAAGGAATTAGGGCGGCTGGGGCCAACGTCCTGACTTTC
>few|TRBV6-1|TRBD2|TRBJ2-7
CASGGRAYEQYF
TGTGCCAGCGGCGGGAGGGCCTACGAGCAGTACTTC
>many|TRBV7-9|NA|TRBJ2-7
CASQEGPYEQYF
TGTGCCAGCCAGGAAGGGCCCTACGAGCAGTACTTC
>few|TRBV6-1|TRBD2|TRBJ2-2
CASKNSGFANTGELFF
TGTGCCAGCAAAAATAGCGGGTTCGCGAACACCGGGGAGCTGTTTTTT
>NA|TRBV4-1|TRBD2|TRBJ2-2
CASSQGGGSANTGELFF
TGCGCCAGCAGCCAAGGAGGCGGGAGCGCGAACACCGGGGAGCTGTTTTTT
>few|TRBV7-9|TRBD2|TRBJ2-2
CASSLAGGTTGELFF
TGTGCCAGCAGTTTAGCGGGAGGGACCACCGGGGAGCTGTTTTTT
>NA|TRBV5-8|TRBD2|TRBJ2-7
CASSKQTSGYEQYF
TGTGCCAGCAGCAAACAAACTAGCGGCTACGAGCAGTACTTC
>NA|TRBV19|NA|TRBJ2-3
CASRPGRTGTDTQYF
TGTGCCAGTAGGCCCGGGAGAACTGGCACAGATACGCAGTATTTT
>many|TRBV3-1|NA|TRBJ1-3
CASSQGAFSGNTIYF
TGTGCCAGCAGCCAAGGCGCTTTCTCTGGAAACACCATATATTTT
>many|TRBV15|TRBD1|TRBJ2-1
CATSRELYRGSYNEQFF
TGTGCCACCAGCAGAGAACTATACAGGGGTTCGTACAATGAGCAGTTCTTC
>many|TRBV20-1|TRBD2|TRBJ2-1
CSASQGLAGGDQNEQFF
TGCAGTGCTAGTCAGGGACTAGCGGGAGGAGACCAAAATGAGCAGTTCTTC
>few|TRBV5-4|NA|TRBJ2-2
CASSHSDENTGELFF
TGTGCCAGCAGCCATTCGGACGAGAACACCGGGGAGCTGTTTTTT
>many|TRBV12-3/TRBV12-4|NA|TRBJ2-1
CASSPPGPASNEQFF
TGTGCCAGCAGTCCCCCCGGGCCGGCGAGCAATGAGCAGTTCTTC
>many|TRBV30|NA|TRBJ2-7
CAWSVVYNEQYF
TGTGCCTGGAGTGTGGTATACAACGAGCAGTACTTC
>NA|TRBV11-3|NA|TRBJ2-1
CASSLPGAYNEQFF
TGTGCCAGCAGCTTGCCAGGGGCCTACAATGAGCAGTTCTTC
>NA|TRBV6-1|NA|TRBJ2-1
CASSPLPRAPYNEQFF
TGTGCCAGCAGTCCCCTACCCCGGGCGCCTTACAATGAGCAGTTCTTC
>few|TRBV19|NA|TRBJ1-1
CASSPIGTEAFF
TGTGCCAGTAGTCCGATAGGGACTGAAGCTTTCTTT
>NA|TRBV19|NA|TRBJ2-3
CAGSTLTSTDTQYF
TGTGCCGGTAGTACCCTGACTAGCACAGATACGCAGTATTTT
>few|TRBV10-3|NA|TRBJ2-5
CAIMHRVGETQYF
TGTGCCATCATGCACAGGGTAGGAGAGACCCAGTACTTC
>few|TRBV15|NA|TRBJ2-2
CATSRDKPSGSSFTGELFF
TGTGCCACCAGCAGAGATAAACCCTCCGGGAGTAGTTTTACCGGGGAGCTGTTTTTT
>few|TRBV4-2|NA|TRBJ2-1
CASSQVEPNEQFF
TGTGCCAGCAGCCAAGTTGAGCCCAATGAGCAGTTCTTC
>NA|TRBV7-9|NA|TRBJ2-7
CASGQRNYEQYF
TGTGCCAGCGGACAGAGAAACTACGAGCAGTACTTC